Following are 3 T cell receptor beta chains from one sample sequenced in a study of T cells in localized non-small cell lung cancer. Sequencing used immunoSEQ multiplex PCR; TCRdb keeps in-frame clones, though not all of them. The table shows 900 to 1,100 clones, with roughly 24% occurring only once. This material consisted of lung tumor tissue, taken before any cancer treatment. These receptors were taken from a male donor older than 55 with stage I squamous cell lung carcinoma.

The rearrangement links TRBV11-3 to TRBJ2-7, with D perhaps matching TRBD1 (6 bases). The V and J ends lost 7 bases and 1 base respectively, with 17 bases between them. CDR1 SGHNT and CDR2 YENEEA come from the germline V gene. The CDR3 extends over 15 amino acids. CDR3 nucleotide sequence: TGTGCCAGCACTCCCATGGGGCAGGGGTCCTACGAGCAGTACTTC. It translates to CASTPMGQGSYEQYF.

This clone is medium-sized within its sample. This chain uses TRBV6-8 with TRBJ2-6; D possibly matches TRBD1 or TRBD2 (5 bases each). Germline V CDR1 and CDR2: MNHGY, SAAAGT. Between the trimmed V and J ends, which lost 11 bases and 1 base, there was a span of 15 bases. The CDR3 is made up of 15 amino acids. CDR3 sequence: CASRAGGSGANVLTF. Here the CDR3 DNA reads TGTGCCTCACGCGCTGGGGGATCTGGGGCCAACGTCCTGACTTTC.

By proportion, this clone is medium-sized. J is TRBJ2-3 and V is TRBV11-3, with 11 nucleotides matching TRBD2. Germline V gives CDR1 SGHNT, CDR2 YENEEA. This CDR3 region has 15 residues. Trimming took 5 bases from V and 5 from J; bases not matched to a gene: 6. The CDR3 loop reads CASSLSGRVGDTQYF. The CDR3 DNA follows: TGTGCCAGCAGCCTTAGCGGGAGGGTTGGAGATACGCAGTATTTT.